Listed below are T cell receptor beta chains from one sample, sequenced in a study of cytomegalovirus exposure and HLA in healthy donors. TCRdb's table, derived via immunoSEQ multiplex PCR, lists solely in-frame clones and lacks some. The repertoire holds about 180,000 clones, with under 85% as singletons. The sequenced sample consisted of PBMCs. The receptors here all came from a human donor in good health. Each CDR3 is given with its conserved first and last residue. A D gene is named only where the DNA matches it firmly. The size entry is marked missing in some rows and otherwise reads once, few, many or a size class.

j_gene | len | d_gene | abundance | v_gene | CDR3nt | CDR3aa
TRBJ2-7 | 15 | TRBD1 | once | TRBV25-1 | TGTGCCAGCAGTGAACCGTCAGGGGGCTTCTACGAGCAGTACTTC | CASSEPSGGFYEQYF
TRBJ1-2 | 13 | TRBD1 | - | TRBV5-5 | TGTGCCAGCAGCTCCGGGACAGGGGATGGCTACACCTTC | CASSSGTGDGYTF
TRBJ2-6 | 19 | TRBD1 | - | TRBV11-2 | TGTGCCAGCAACCATCAGACAGGGCCTCTTGTCTCTGGGGCCAACGTCCTGACTTTC | CASNHQTGPLVSGANVLTF
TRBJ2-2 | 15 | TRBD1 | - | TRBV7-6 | TGTGCCAGCAGCACACAGGGGGCAGGCACCGGGGAGCTGTTTTTT | CASSTQGAGTGELFF
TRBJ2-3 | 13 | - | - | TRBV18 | TGTGCCAGCTCACCACCGCCGCGGGATACGCAGTATTTT | CASSPPPRDTQYF
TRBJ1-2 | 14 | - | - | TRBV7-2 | TGTGCCAGCAGCAAAAGCGCAGGGGACTATGGCTACACCTTC | CASSKSAGDYGYTF
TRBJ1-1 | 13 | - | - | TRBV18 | TGTGCCAGCTCACCGGACTGGAACACTGAAGCTTTCTTT | CASSPDWNTEAFF
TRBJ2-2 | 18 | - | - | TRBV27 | TGTGCCAGCATGGCCCCACCGACATCTATAGCGAACACCGGGGAGCTGTTTTTT | CASMAPPTSIANTGELFF
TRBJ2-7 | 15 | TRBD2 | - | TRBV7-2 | TGTGCCAGCAGCCCGATAGCGGGCGGTGGTTACGAGCAGTACTTC | CASSPIAGGGYEQYF
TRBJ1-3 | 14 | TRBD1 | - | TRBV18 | TGTGCCACCAACCGGGACAGGGAAGCAAACACCATATATTTT | CATNRDREANTIYF
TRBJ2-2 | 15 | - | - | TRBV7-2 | TGTGCCAGCAGCTTAGGAGGGCACGCCGCCGGGGAGCTGTTTTTT | CASSLGGHAAGELFF
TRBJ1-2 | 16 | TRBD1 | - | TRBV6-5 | TGTGCCAGCAGTTCCACCCCGGGACAGGGCGACTATGGCTACACCTTC | CASSSTPGQGDYGYTF
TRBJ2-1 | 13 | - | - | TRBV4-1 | TGCGCCAGCAGCCAATTAATCGACAATGAGCAGTTCTTC | CASSQLIDNEQFF
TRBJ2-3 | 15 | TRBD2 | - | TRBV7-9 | TGTGCCAGCAGCTCCCCTGACGCGGGGGTAGATACGCAGTATTTT | CASSSPDAGVDTQYF
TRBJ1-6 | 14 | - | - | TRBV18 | TGTGCCAGCTCACGCAGGGAAAATAATTCACCCCTCCACTTT | CASSRRENNSPLHF
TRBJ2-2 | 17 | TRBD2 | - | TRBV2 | TGTGCCAGCAGTGTCCAGCAAGCGGGAGTTAACACCGGGGAGCTGTTTTTT | CASSVQQAGVNTGELFF
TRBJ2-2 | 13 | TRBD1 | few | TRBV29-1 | TGCAGCGCAGGGGGCTGGGACACCGGGGAGCTGTTTTTT | CSAGGWDTGELFF
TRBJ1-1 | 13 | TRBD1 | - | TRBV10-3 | TGTGCCACCACAGGGGGCGCGAACACTGAAGCTTTCTTT | CATTGGANTEAFF
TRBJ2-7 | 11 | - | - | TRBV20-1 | TGCAGTGCTCCTGGGAGGTACGAGCAGTACTTC | CSAPGRYEQYF
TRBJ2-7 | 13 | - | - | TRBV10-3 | TGTGCCATCAGTGGGCCGGGAGCCTACGAGCAGTACTTC | CAISGPGAYEQYF
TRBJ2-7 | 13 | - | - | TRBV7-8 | TGTGCCAGCAGCTTAGAGTTGGAGGACGAGCAGTACTTC | CASSLELEDEQYF
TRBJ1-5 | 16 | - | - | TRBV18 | TGTGCCAGCTCACCACGGTACCAAGCATCTAATCAGCCCCAGCATTTT | CASSPRYQASNQPQHF
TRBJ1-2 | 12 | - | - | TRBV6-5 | TGTGCCAGCGCTGAGCGGGAAGGTGGCTACACCTTC | CASAEREGGYTF
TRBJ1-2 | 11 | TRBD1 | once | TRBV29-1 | TGCAGCGTGACAGGGAACTATGGCTACACCTTC | CSVTGNYGYTF
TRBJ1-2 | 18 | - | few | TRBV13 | TGTGCCAGCAGCTTATCCCAGGGGTTACCGCCTATTAACTATGGCTACACCTTC | CASSLSQGLPPINYGYTF
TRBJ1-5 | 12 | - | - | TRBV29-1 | TGCAGCGGGGGAGGGAGAGATCAGCCCCAGCATTTT | CSGGGRDQPQHF
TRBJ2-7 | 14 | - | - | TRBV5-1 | TGCGCCAGCACCTACAGGGCCGGGTCCTACGAGCAGTACTTC | CASTYRAGSYEQYF
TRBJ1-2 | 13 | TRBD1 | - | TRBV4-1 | TGCGCCAGCAGCCAAGCCCCAGGGGGGTTCTACACCTTC | CASSQAPGGFYTF
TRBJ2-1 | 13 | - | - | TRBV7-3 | TGTGCCAGCAGCAAGACAAACTACAATGAGCAGTTCTTC | CASSKTNYNEQFF
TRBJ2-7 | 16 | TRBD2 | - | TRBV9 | TGTGCCAGCAGCGAGGATAGCGGGGGGGCAGTCTACGAGCAGTACTTC | CASSEDSGGAVYEQYF
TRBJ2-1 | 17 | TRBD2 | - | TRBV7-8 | TGTGCCAGCAGCTTAGGGACTAGCGGGGGGGGTTACAATGAGCAGCTCTTC | CASSLGTSGGGYNEQLF
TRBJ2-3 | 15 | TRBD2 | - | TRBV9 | TGTGCCAGCACCCCTAGCGGGGCAAGCACAGATACGCAGTATTTT | CASTPSGASTDTQYF
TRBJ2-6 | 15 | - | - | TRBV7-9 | TGTGCCAGCAGCTTAGGAGCGGCTGGGGCCAACGTCCTGACTTTC | CASSLGAAGANVLTF
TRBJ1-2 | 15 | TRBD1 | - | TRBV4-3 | TGCGCCAGCAGCCAGGACGACAGGGGAGACTATGGCTACACCTTC | CASSQDDRGDYGYTF
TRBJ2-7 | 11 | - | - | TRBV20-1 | TGCAGTGTTATCCTCTCCTACGAGCAGTACTTC | CSVILSYEQYF
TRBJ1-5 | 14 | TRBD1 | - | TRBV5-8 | TGTGCCAGCAGCTTACGACAGGGTGGCCAGCCCCAGCATTTT | CASSLRQGGQPQHF